The source of this T cell receptor beta chain is a study of OX40 agonist ivuxolimab in advanced cancers. About the investigation overall: Ivuxolimab was a fully human IgG2 agonistic monoclonal antibody targeting the costimulatory receptor OX40 (CD134). Intravenous ivuxolimab was administered to patients every 2 weeks at six dose levels: 0.01, 0.1, 0.3, 1.5, 3 and 10 mg/kg. Of the approximately 54 dose-escalation patients, hepatocellular carcinoma was present in approximately 20, melanoma in approximately 15, renal cell carcinoma in 9 and head and neck cancer in 9. In the dose-escalation cohort, 82.7% of patients were male, and the mean age was approximately 60 years, with a range of about 20 to 79. Prior anti-PD-1, anti-PD-L1 or anti-CTLA-4 therapy was permitted, and checkpoint inhibitors had been received by about 36% of dose-escalation patients. Partial responses were achieved by three dose-escalation patients, of whom one had hepatocellular carcinoma and two had cutaneous melanoma. Peripheral TCRbeta sequencing was intended to test whether TCR sequence diversity was altered and clonal T-cell expansion was caused by ivuxolimab. The paper covers the monotherapy dose-escalation part of the phase I ivuxolimab trial, which included N of about 50 patients.

The CDR3 runs 13 amino acids, cysteine and phenylalanine included. Here the CDR3 DNA is all that survives: 39 bases in frame from base 1. V sheds 6 bases and J sheds 9 bases, leaving 15 bases between their ends. CDR1 and CDR2 (MNHNY, SVGAGI) derive from the germline V gene (reference sequence). The trial excluded patients who had a history of autoimmune disease or who were on systemic immunosuppression. Peripheral blood for TCR sequencing was collected from all dose cohorts at baseline, on cycle 4 day 1, and on cycle 7 day 1. The samples were taken from a phase I, first-in-human, multicenter, open-label dose-escalation trial of ivuxolimab. Adults with locally advanced or metastatic melanoma, renal cell, hepatocellular, or head and neck squamous cell carcinoma were enrolled in the trial. Before TCR sequencing, CD4+ T cells and CD8+ T cells were sorted from peripheral blood as separate populations.

As concerns this clone: Its cognate antigen has yet to be identified. Base qualities are not at hand, and no much larger clone is one base apart.

Genomic DNA was isolated from the sorted cells so that the TCRbeta CDR3 region could be sequenced. TCRbeta CDR3 regions were sequenced using the immunoSEQ Assay. The clones in this table, taken by TCRdb from immuneACCESS, are in-frame only. Not every clone is retained; where verified, under half of the shortfall comes from an unresolved V gene, and the cause of the rest is unknown. The sample includes under 90,000 clones, with approximately 89% observed a single time. The ten largest account for around 2.5% of the sample. Overall study outcomes, separate from this receptor: In the 0.1-3.0 mg/kg groups, partial responders were among the patients with the lowest normalized peripheral clonal expansion, particularly in CD8+ T cells. Low levels of normalized T-cell clonal expansion were also shown by some nonresponding patients. At doses of 0.1 to 3.0 mg/kg, clonal expansion of both CD4+ and CD8+ T cells in blood was seen between baseline and week 6. After ivuxolimab, CD8+ T cells had more expanded clones than CD4+ T cells on average. The antigen specificity of the clonally expanded peripheral T cells was not determined.

This chain joins TRBV6-6 to TRBJ1-5; the D gene remains uncertain. The TCR sequence derives from an adult with an advanced solid tumor such as melanoma, head and neck, liver or kidney cancer. Material: CD4+ or CD8+ T cells sorted from blood, obtained in a trial of the OX40 agonist ivuxolimab. CDR3 region: CASRDVSKRPQHF. The DNA sequence is as follows: TGTGCCAGCAGGGACGTCTCTAAGCGGCCCCAGCATTTT.